This T cell receptor beta chain was identified during a study of T cell responses to AZD1222 COVID-19 vaccine. As concerns this clone: Its antigen remains unidentified.

General study points: Among vaccine-associated CD4 TCRs, coverage spanned spike, with dominance at 160-218 and 743-854.

Pooled together were second doses at about 4 or about 12 weeks. Generated by immunoSEQ multiplex PCR, the TCRdb table keeps only in-frame clones and is missing some. Of about 120,000 clones listed, roughly 91% are singletons. The TCR comes from an adult who received the AZD1222 COVID-19 vaccine. The specimen comprised peripheral blood, sampled 28 days after the second AZD1222 dose.

The CDR3 nucleotides read TGTGCCTGGAGTGGGCAAGGGTATGAGCAGTTCTTC. Protein: CAWSGQGYEQFF. The chain is built from TRBV30 and TRBJ2-1; no clear D gene. V was cut by 1 base and J by 8 bases, with 9 bases left in between. Germline V lookup: CDR1 GTSNPN, CDR2 SVGIG (reference sequence). The CDR3 runs 12 residues.